One and the same sample provided the 22 T cell receptor beta chains below, sequenced in a study of T cell responses to AZD1222 COVID-19 vaccine. Some clones are missing from TCRdb's copy, which holds only in-frame ones; the method was immunoSEQ multiplex PCR. Of some 110,000 clones listed, around 85% are singletons. The sequences come from peripheral blood, collected on day 0 of MenACWY control vaccination. The receptors were sampled from an adult in good health.

The chain recombines TRBV5-6 with TRBJ1-1, with D possibly being TRBD1 (6 bases). V lost 1 base and J lost 4, with 20 bases in between. CDR1 is SGHDT, CDR2 YYEEEE, per germline. CDR3 size: 17 residues. The CDR3, as DNA: TGTGCCAGCAGCTTGAGCAGGGGACCCACCTTGTTCACTGAAGCTTTCTTT. Amino acid sequence: CASSLSRGPTLFTEAFF.

J is TRBJ2-7 and V is TRBV12-3 or TRBV12-4, with D uncertain. The CDR3 consists of 13 residues. V was cut by 2 bases and J by 5 bases, with 10 bases left in between. CDR3 bases: TGTGCCAGCAGTTTAAGGAGTTTCGACGAGCAGTACTTC. This translates into CASSLRSFDEQYF.

This chain links TRBV5-1 with TRBJ1-4; D is perhaps TRBD1 (5 bases). The germline V gene has CDR1 SGHRS and CDR2 YFSETQ. V was clipped by 1 base and J by 8 bases, with 15 bases between them. The CDR3 spans 15 residues. CDR3 loop: CASSLQGALREKLFF. CDR3 nucleotide sequence: TGCGCCAGCAGCTTGCAAGGGGCGTTGCGGGAAAAACTGTTTTTT.

The V and J genes are TRBV2 and TRBJ1-6, with 9 bases that match TRBD1. Germline assignment: CDR1 SNHLY and CDR2 FYNNEI. J lost 9 bases, V lost 6 bases, and 6 bases had no gene match. The CDR3 totals 14 residues. The CDR3 region is CASRYTGGGSPLHF. The DNA of the CDR3 is TGTGCCAGCAGGTATACAGGGGGCGGTTCACCCCTCCACTTT.

The rearrangement uses TRBV19 and TRBJ1-1; 8 bases align to TRBD1. CDR1 LNHDA and CDR2 SQIVND come from the germline V gene (reference sequence). This CDR3 region has 15 residues. V was pared by 4 bases and J by 4 bases, with 8 bases of the junction left unmatched. This CDR3 is CASSTRTGWSTEAFF. The CDR3 DNA reads TGTGCCAGTAGTACTCGGACAGGGTGGAGCACTGAAGCTTTCTTT.

The chain links TRBV2 to TRBJ2-3; 9 positions match TRBD1. CDR3 length: 14 amino acids. Germline CDR1 is SNHLY and CDR2 is FYNNEI. The V gene end was trimmed by 5 bases and the J gene end by 5 bases; junction bases not matched to a gene: 5. Written as DNA, the CDR3 is TGTGCCAGCAGTAGACAGGGGGAGGGAGATACGCAGTATTTT. Translated, it gives CASSRQGEGDTQYF.

The chain joins TRBV5-6 to TRBJ2-7, with 7 bases that match TRBD1. Trimming removed 0 bases from V and 0 bases from J; junction bases left unmatched: 6. The CDR3 consists of 16 residues. Germline lookup yields CDR1 SGHDT and CDR2 YYEEEE. The chain's CDR3 is CASSLVDRVDSYEQYF. The CDR3 bases are TGTGCCAGCAGCTTGGTTGACAGGGTGGACTCCTACGAGCAGTACTTC.

The V call is TRBV11-1, the J call TRBJ1-1; TRBD1 matches 9 bases. This CDR3 comprises 14 residues. Germline V gives CDR1 SGHAT, CDR2 FQDESV (reference sequence). V trimming: 4 bases; J trimming: 4 bases; junction bases outside the gene matches: 4. The CDR3 nucleotides read TGTGCCAGCAGCTACACGACAGGGGGCACTGAAGCTTTCTTT. It encodes CASSYTTGGTEAFF.

The chain has TRBV2 and TRBJ1-6; 8 nucleotides agree with TRBD1. Germline V gives CDR1 SNHLY, CDR2 FYNNEI. CDR3 length equals 15 residues. After removal of 5 bases from V and 11 bases from J, the junction contained 11 bases not matched to a gene. The CDR3 here is CASSRDRGFNPPLHF. The CDR3 nucleotides read TGTGCCAGCAGTCGAGACAGGGGTTTCAATCCACCCCTCCACTTT.

The chain recombines TRBV6-2 or TRBV6-3 with TRBJ2-3; D call uncertain. The CDR3 is made up of 18 amino acids. Trimming cost V 4 bases and J 2 bases, with 22 bases left between them. Germline loops: CDR1 MNHEY, CDR2 SVGEGT. CDR3 in amino acids: CASSSYIRGTDYTDTQYF. The DNA of the CDR3 is TGTGCCAGCAGTTCCTACATCCGTGGTACAGATTACACAGATACGCAGTATTTT.

This chain links TRBV4-1 with TRBJ1-1, with a tentative D call TRBD1 (6 bases). Trimming pared 2 bases from V and 7 bases from J, leaving 11 bases between. The germline CDR1 and CDR2 sequences are MGHRA and YSYEKL. The CDR3 totals 13 residues. The CDR3 coding sequence is TGCGCCAGCAGCCAAACTTCGGACAGTGAAGCTTTCTTT. As protein: CASSQTSDSEAFF.

V usage is TRBV7-6 and J usage is TRBJ1-6; D is ambiguous. CDR1 SGHVS and CDR2 FNYEAQ come from the germline V gene. V lost 6 bases and J lost 10, with 19 bases in between. The CDR3 contains 15 residues. This CDR3 is CASSVDTRLGSPLHF. In nucleotides, the CDR3 is TGTGCCAGCAGTGTGGATACAAGGTTAGGGTCACCCCTCCACTTT. Using reference TRBV7-6 and TRBJ1-6 for the parts outside the CDR3, the full variable domain is GAGVSQSPRYKVTKRGQDVALRCDPISGHVSLYWYRQALGQGPEFLTYFNYEAQQDKSGLPNDRFSAERPEGSISTLTIQRTEQRDSAMYRCASSVDTRLGSPLHFGNGTRLTVT.

This chain joins TRBV6-2 or TRBV6-3 and TRBJ1-2, with 7 bases fitting TRBD1. V shed 6 bases and J 2 bases; nucleotides not matched to a gene: 6. CDR1 MNHEY and CDR2 SVGEGT come from the germline V gene. The CDR3 has 14 residues. CDR3: CASSSLTGNYGYTF. The CDR3 nucleotides read TGTGCCAGCAGCTCCCTGACAGGGAACTATGGCTACACCTTC.

DNA of the CDR3: TGTGCCAGCAGCGCCAAGGGGCGGGGTGGCTACACCTTC. Protein product: CASSAKGRGGYTF. This chain joins TRBV12-3 or TRBV12-4 and TRBJ1-2; tentatively, D is TRBD1 (5 bases). This CDR3 comprises 13 residues. V lost 6 bases to trimming and J lost 7 bases, with 15 bases between them.

J is TRBJ2-2 and V is TRBV5-1, with TRBD1 matching over 7 bases. The germline CDR1 and CDR2 sequences are SGHRS and YFSETQ. The trim removed 3 bases at V and 0 bases at J, leaving 11 bases unmatched. This CDR3 is 18 amino acids long. The CDR3 nucleotides are TGCGCCAGCAGCTCGGACGGGACAGCCGATTCGAACACCGGGGAGCTGTTTTTT. Protein: CASSSDGTADSNTGELFF.

This chain uses TRBV18 with TRBJ2-7; the D is unclear. Germline loops: CDR1 KGHSH, CDR2 LQKENI. This CDR3 is built from 14 residues. Trimming pared 4 bases from V and 3 bases from J, leaving 13 bases between. For the CDR3, the DNA is TGTGCCAGCTCACTCGGATCTAGGGACTACGAGCAGTACTTC. It codes for CASSLGSRDYEQYF.

CDR3 in DNA: TGTGCCAGCAGCTTAACTGGGGACAGGGGGCGTGAGCAGTACTTC. Its translation is CASSLTGDRGREQYF. The V call is TRBV13, the J call TRBJ2-7; 12 bases are a match to TRBD1. V was pared by 2 bases and J by 7 bases, with 6 bases of the junction left unmatched. The CDR3 consists of 15 residues. The germline CDR1 and CDR2 sequences are PRHDT and FYEKMQ (reference sequence).

This sequence joins TRBV19 and TRBJ1-2; weak D call: TRBD1 (6 bases). Trimming took off 9 bases at V and 4 bases at J, with 21 bases between the two ends. Germline values: CDR1 LNHDA, CDR2 SQIVND (reference sequence). This CDR3 has 15 residues. The CDR3 loop reads CASVSYPGTSYGYTF. The CDR3 DNA sequence: TGTGCCAGCGTATCCTATCCCGGGACATCCTATGGCTACACCTTC.

The rearrangement links TRBV6-2 or TRBV6-3 to TRBJ1-1; D is ambiguous. The germline V and J ends were trimmed by 4 bases and 8 bases, with 14 bases remaining between them. CDR3 length equals 13 residues. Germline assignment: CDR1 MNHEY and CDR2 SVGEGT. The CDR3 DNA sequence: TGTGCCAGCAGTTCCCTTCGGGAGGGCGAAGCTTTCTTT. It yields the protein CASSSLREGEAFF.

CDR3 sequence: CASSFRSFEGGSYEQYF. The CDR3 DNA follows: TGTGCCAGCAGCTTTCGTTCTTTCGAGGGGGGCTCCTACGAGCAGTACTTC. The chain has TRBV11-2 and TRBJ2-7, with D perhaps assigned TRBD1 or TRBD2 (6 bases each). The CDR3 runs 17 residues. V gave up 3 bases and J gave up 0 bases, with 18 bases separating them. From germline, CDR1 is SGHAT and CDR2 FQNNGV.

The chain is built from TRBV2 and TRBJ2-1; maybe TRBD2 (6 bases). Germline V gene lookup returns CDR1 SNHLY and CDR2 FYNNEI. The CDR3 totals 15 residues. Trimming pared 5 bases from V and 3 bases from J, leaving 14 bases between. In DNA, the CDR3 is TGTGCCAGCAGTCCTTCCCGGGGGTACTACAATGAGCAGTTCTTC. Translated: CASSPSRGYYNEQFF.

This clone has just a few counts. The genes are TRBV9 and TRBJ2-3; D ambiguous. The CDR3 is 14 residues long. Germline lookup yields CDR1 SGDLS and CDR2 YYNGEE. Deletions cut 0 bases from V and 1 base from J, with 6 bases between. DNA for the CDR3: TGTGCCAGCAGCGTAGATTGGGGCACAGATACGCAGTATTTT. Its translation: CASSVDWGTDTQYF.